A selection of T cell receptor beta chains follows, all from one sample in a study of blood T cells in healthy people across ages. Using its own MiXCR run on the 5' RACE reads, TCRdb lists one record per CDR3 protein. The sample gives 600,000 to 1,000,000 distinct CDR3 sequences, approximately 25% of which show up once; roughly 3.8% is in the top ten. A further study also used this sample, focusing on T cells of mothers and their children.

The source material was blood. All receptors come from a boy aged 10-17 years in good health. Each CDR3 is given with its conserved first and last residue. Clone sizes are given selectively: once, few, many, or a class where the clone is expanded.

v_call	j_call	clone_size	cdr3_aa
TRBV4-3	TRBJ2-5	.	CASSQDHGLQETQYF
TRBV15	TRBJ1-2	.	CATSPTGNYGYPF
TRBV15	TRBJ1-1	few	CATSRDEGAEAFF
TRBV19	TRBJ2-1	.	CASSMGSGGEQFF
TRBV28	TRBJ2-5	few	CVSSRDRGMETQYF
TRBV28	TRBJ2-7	.	CASSLGSSGRGCEQYF
TRBV28	TRBJ2-7	.	CASTQRGLSYEQYF
TRBV2	TRBJ1-5	few	CASSQDSLGGNQPQHF
TRBV12-3/TRBV12-4	TRBJ2-4	few	CASRPTGGDIQYF
TRBV3-1	.	few	CASSHLPSGVGLANEQYF
TRBV4-3	.	few	CASSQDSGAQETQYF
TRBV20-1	TRBJ1-2	.	CSALSGGASGYTF
TRBV7-8	TRBJ1-1	few	CASSLAGSGDRATFF
TRBV29-1	TRBJ2-2	.	CSVEWGYGELFF
TRBV5-1	TRBJ1-2	few	CASSLEGANYGYTF
TRBV7-3	TRBJ2-5	few	CASSLLPGLQETQYF
TRBV19	TRBJ1-5	few	CASSIDGNSNQPQHF
TRBV6-5	TRBJ2-5	few	CASSRVMGRETQYF
TRBV18	TRBJ1-4	many	CASSPRDGKLFF
TRBV28	TRBJ1-4	.	CASSSNPGIDEKLFF
TRBV29-1	TRBJ2-1	few	CSVEPGQGFYEQFF
TRBV7-9	TRBJ2-7	.	CASSSHTVEGSYEQYF
TRBV4-2	TRBJ1-4	.	CASSQLSWTANATNEKLFF
TRBV6-6	TRBJ2-3	few	CASSYSRAGGKDTQYF
TRBV29-1	TRBJ2-4	few	CSAEDRRKNIQYF
TRBV10-3	TRBJ1-4	few	CAISGTTDEKLFF
TRBV6-5	TRBJ1-5	.	CASSYRRQIDNQPQHF
TRBV4-1	TRBJ2-2	few	CASSQVNLVATGELFF
TRBV27	.	.	CASSRRIDEQFF
TRBV29-1	TRBJ2-1	few	CSVKTGDNEQFF
TRBV7-3	TRBJ2-2	.	CAVRASGNTGELFF
TRBV6-2/TRBV6-3	TRBJ2-7	few	CASRTPTSTGPYEQYF
TRBV29-1	TRBJ1-1	.	CSVVGQGGRGTEASF
TRBV7-3	TRBJ2-1	.	CASSLKRQDEQFF
TRBV5-1	TRBJ1-1	few	CASKVLGTEAFF
TRBV27	TRBJ2-7	few	CASSSLAGYLNEQYF
TRBV15	TRBJ2-7	few	CATSRVVVAGATYEQYF